This note documents a single T cell receptor (beta chain) sequence. The sample comes from a study of blood T cell repertoires in COVID-19. About the research overall: Sites across the United States, Italy and Spain contributed samples from acute and convalescent COVID-19.

The CDR3 covers 13 residues. Trimming shortened V by 10 bases and J by 11 bases, and 21 bases separated the two germline ends. CDR1 and CDR2 from the germline V gene are LGHDT and YNNKEL (reference sequence). Sequencing used immunoSEQ multiplex PCR; TCRdb keeps in-frame clones, though not all of them. Found here are under 450,000 clones, roughly nine tenths of them singletons; the top ten hold 0.86%. Cohorts were based on clinical histories the participants reported. Individuals in the exposed group had encountered a COVID-19 case within 2 weeks preceding study entry. This chain uses TRBV3-1 (or the pseudogene TRBV3-2) with TRBJ2-1, with no clear D. Material for sequencing was PBMCs or T cells enriched from blood (not recorded which). This receptor was obtained from a woman aged 35 to 49 who had been exposed to COVID-19. The CDR3 protein is CATSDDIVGKQFF. The CDR3 bases are TGTGCCACCTCTGATGACATCGTGGGTAAGCAGTTCTTC.